The next 11 T cell receptor beta chains were all read from a single sample in a study of cytomegalovirus exposure and HLA in healthy donors. Both 60 Vbeta primers and 13 Jbeta primers went into the PCR. Here immunoSEQ multiplex PCR was the method, and the copy in TCRdb shows in-frame clones only, minus some. The data hold some 170,000 clones, with roughly 87% observed a single time. Material: PBMCs. These receptors originate from a woman in her 30s in good health and CMV-seronegative.

V gene TRBV4-3 combines with J gene TRBJ2-5; 7 nucleotides line up with TRBD1. The DNA end is a closer match to TRBJ2-7, so the J assignment may be wrong. The germline V gene has CDR1 LGHNA and CDR2 YSLEER. CDR3 length: 13 residues. This CDR3 reads CASSPRPGGEQYF. The CDR3 DNA is TGCGCCAGCAGCCCCCGGCCAGGGGGCGAGCAGTACTTC.

The genes are TRBV13 and TRBJ1-2; TRBD1 matches 8 bases. Trimming cost V 5 bases and J 6 bases; bases outside gene matches: 17. Germline CDR1 PRHDT, CDR2 FYEKMQ (reference sequence). This CDR3 has 17 amino acids. DNA for the CDR3: TGTGCCAGCAGCCCGAGCCCCGGACAGGGCGTTCTCGATGGCTACACCTTC. This encodes CASSPSPGQGVLDGYTF.

The V call is TRBV10-3, the J call TRBJ2-5; 11 bases fit TRBD2. The V segment lost 4 bases and the J segment 4 bases; nucleotides outside the gene matches: 11. The germline V gene has CDR1 ENHRY and CDR2 SYGVKD. This CDR3 contains 17 residues. CDR3 sequence: CAISGGLAAAGGETQYF. As DNA, the CDR3 is TGTGCCATCAGTGGGGGACTAGCGGCGGCCGGAGGAGAGACCCAGTACTTC.

The chain couples TRBV9 to TRBJ1-2; the D gene is possibly TRBD1 (6 bases). Trimming shortened V by 3 bases and J by 4 bases, and 13 bases separated the two germline ends. CDR1 and CDR2 from the germline V gene are SGDLS and YYNGEE. This CDR3 contains 14 residues. The CDR3 DNA reads as TGTGCCAGCAGCGCCCACAGGGACCTCTATGGCTACACCTTC. Its protein product is CASSAHRDLYGYTF.

The chain employs TRBV5-4 and TRBJ2-2, with TRBD1 as a possible D gene (6 bases). Germline V gene sequence: CDR1 SGHNT, CDR2 YYREEE (reference sequence). The CDR3 is 15 amino acids. Trimming cost V 5 bases and J 0 bases, with 11 bases left between them. The CDR3 bases are TGTGCCAGCAGGGCTACAGGGCCGAACACCGGGGAGCTGTTTTTT. It codes for CASRATGPNTGELFF. The whole variable domain, remainder taken from reference TRBV5-4 and TRBJ2-2, is ETGVTQSPTHLIKTRGQQVTLRCSSQSGHNTVSWYQQALGQGPQFIFQYYREEENGRGNFPPRFSGLQFPNYSSELNVNALELDDSALYLCASRATGPNTGELFFGEGSRLTVL.

This chain joins TRBV10-2 and TRBJ2-3; D gene unclear. The V gene lost 4 bases and the J gene lost 6 bases, with 5 bases spanning the gap. Per germline, CDR1 WSHSY and CDR2 SAAADI. This CDR3 is built from 11 residues. CDR3 DNA sequence: TGCGCCAGCAGTGTCCGGGATACGCAGTATTTT. This gives the protein CASSVRDTQYF.

V usage is TRBV5-4 and J usage is TRBJ1-1; tentative D call: TRBD1 (6 bases). CDR1 is SGHNT and CDR2 is YYREEE in the germline V gene (reference sequence). The CDR3 consists of 13 residues. Trimming left V 4 bases short and J 6 bases short, with 13 bases between. The CDR3 sequence: CASSPTDSAEAFF. In DNA, the CDR3 is TGTGCCAGCAGCCCCACGGACAGCGCTGAAGCTTTCTTT. The variable domain in full, with the rest retrieved from reference TRBV5-4 and TRBJ1-1, is ETGVTQSPTHLIKTRGQQVTLRCSSQSGHNTVSWYQQALGQGPQFIFQYYREEENGRGNFPPRFSGLQFPNYSSELNVNALELDDSALYLCASSPTDSAEAFFGQGTRLTVV.

This clone was counted once. The chain joins TRBV5-1 to TRBJ2-7, with D tentatively TRBD2 (5 bases). The V and J ends lost 3 bases and 3 bases respectively, with 10 bases between them. Germline V gene lookup returns CDR1 SGHRS and CDR2 YFSETQ. This CDR3 region has 13 residues. The CDR3 sequence: CASSSPEGYEQYF. CDR3 nucleotides: TGCGCCAGCAGCTCCCCCGAGGGCTACGAGCAGTACTTC.

This clone was detected only once. CDR3: CASGLGGYYEQYF. CDR3 nucleotides: TGTGCCAGCGGGTTGGGCGGGTACTACGAGCAGTACTTC. The rearrangement links TRBV27 to TRBJ2-7, with D possibly TRBD2 on 5 matching bases. Germline V CDR1 and CDR2: MNHEY, SMNVEV (reference sequence). V was trimmed by 8 bases and J by 3 bases, leaving 14 bases between them. The CDR3 runs 13 residues.

This clone was seen a handful of times. This chain uses TRBV4-3 with TRBJ1-1; D might be TRBD1 (5 bases). There are 14 residues in the CDR3. Germline V gene data show CDR1 as LGHNA and CDR2 as YSLEER. Trimming left V 5 bases short and J 3 bases short, with 13 bases between. CDR3 sequence reads: CASSTYGGDTEAFF. The CDR3, as DNA: TGCGCCAGCAGCACCTATGGAGGGGACACTGAAGCTTTCTTT.

This rearrangement joins TRBV7-9 to TRBJ2-5; no firm D call. The CDR3 is 12 amino acids. CDR1 and CDR2 (germline): SEHNR, FQNEAQ (reference sequence). V was trimmed by 2 bases and J by 4 bases, leaving 5 bases between them. Here the CDR3 DNA reads TGTGCCAGCAGCTTACTCCGAGAGACCCAGTACTTC. It yields the protein CASSLLRETQYF. Together with reference TRBV7-9 and TRBJ2-5, the CDR3 gives the full variable domain: DTGVSQNPRHKITKRGQNVTFRCDPISEHNRLYWYRQTLGQGPEFLTYFQNEAQLEKSRLLSDRFSAERPKGSFSTLEIQRTEQGDSAMYLCASSLLRETQYFGPGTRLLVL.